This paragraph reports one T cell receptor (beta chain). Its antigen is as yet unknown. Some clones are missing from TCRdb's copy, which holds only in-frame ones; the method was immunoSEQ multiplex PCR. The sample includes tens of thousands of clones, roughly 84% of them seen just once. This sample is part of a study of T cell clones after liver transplantation. Study-wide background: TCRbeta sequencing after a pre-transplant mixed lymphocyte reaction identified graft-donor-reactive clones, later tracked in post-transplant blood. Draws occurred before transplant, before withdrawal, and after complete or failed withdrawal.

Findings and limits, study-wide: Rather than being deleted, graft donor-reactive T cells may have moved into the graft.

The receptor comes from a human patient who received a liver transplant. Some of the T cells might come from the graft donor. The sequencing used CD4+ T cells from blood, collected roughly 48 months after liver transplant.

The CDR3 region has the DNA TGTGCCAGTAGTATAGGCTCGCGGACAGGAGGGGAGACCCAGTACTTC. It translates to CASSIGSRTGGETQYF. This chain connects TRBV19 to TRBJ2-5; D may be TRBD1 (7 bases). Germline V lookup: CDR1 LNHDA, CDR2 SQIVND (reference sequence). Trimming removed 1 base at V and 5 bases at J, with 17 bases between. The CDR3 runs 16 residues.